This passage covers 13 T cell receptor beta chains from one sample sequenced in a study of OX40 agonist ivuxolimab in advanced cancers. Clones were read by immunoSEQ multiplex PCR, and TCRdb kept only the in-frame ones, dropping some. The sample lists around 70,000 clones; around 88% were seen once. Sequencing was performed on CD4+ or CD8+ T cells sorted from blood, taken in a trial of the OX40 agonist ivuxolimab. These receptors all stem from an adult with an advanced solid tumor such as melanoma, head and neck, liver or kidney cancer.

This rearrangement joins TRBV10-3 to TRBJ1-2; a possible D gene is TRBD1 (6 bases). Trimming removed 0 bases at V and 4 bases at J, with 9 bases between. This CDR3 comprises 14 residues. Per the germline V gene, CDR1 is ENHRY and CDR2 is SYGVKD. CDR3 region: CAISESTGSYGYTF. The CDR3 DNA follows: TGTGCCATCAGTGAGTCGACAGGCTCCTATGGCTACACCTTC.

The chain combines TRBV2 with TRBJ1-4; no clear D gene. Trimming took 5 bases from V and 8 from J, leaving 12 bases between them. From germline, CDR1 is SNHLY and CDR2 FYNNEI. The CDR3 length is 13 residues. The CDR3 DNA is TGTGCCAGCAGTTGGAGGGTGGAGGAAAAACTGTTTTTT. Residues: CASSWRVEEKLFF.

J is TRBJ2-5 and V is TRBV6-1; 8 bases fit TRBD2. Germline CDR1 reads MNHNS; CDR2 reads SASEGT. CDR3 length equals 16 residues. The trim removed 2 bases at V and 5 bases at J, leaving 10 bases unmatched. CDR3 in DNA: TGTGCCAGCAGTGAAACAAGCGGGAGTTCCTACGAGACCCAGTACTTC. This encodes CASSETSGSSYETQYF.

The chain combines TRBV5-8 with TRBJ2-5; a possible D gene is TRBD2 (5 bases). The CDR3 length is 11 residues. Trimming shortened V by 4 bases and J by 11 bases, and 12 bases separated the two germline ends. Germline V gives CDR1 SGHTS, CDR2 YDEGEE. Here the CDR3 DNA reads TGTGCCAGCAGCCGAGGGCGGGTTCAGTACTTC. Translating gives CASSRGRVQYF.

The CDR3 spells CASGAYGYTF. The CDR3, as DNA: TGTGCCAGCGGCGCTTATGGCTACACCTTC. This chain uses TRBV28 with TRBJ1-2; D is undetermined. The CDR3 has 10 amino acids. V was shortened by 8 bases and J by 5 bases, with 6 bases between the two germline ends. CDR1 and CDR2 (germline): MDHEN, SYDVKM.

V is TRBV25-1 and J is TRBJ1-4, with a weak D call TRBD1 (5 bases). In germline, CDR1 is MGHDK, CDR2 SYGVNS. Trimming removed 6 bases from V and 0 bases from J, with 11 bases in between. The CDR3 is 15 amino acids. The CDR3 sequence is CASSDQGATNEKLFF. CDR3 coding DNA: TGTGCCAGCAGCGACCAGGGTGCAACTAATGAAAAACTGTTTTTT.

The chain employs TRBV5-1 and TRBJ2-3, with TRBD2 matching over 8 bases. The germline gives CDR1 SGHRS, CDR2 YFSETQ. This CDR3 spans 15 amino acids. V lost 1 base and J lost 4; bases outside the gene matches: 5. DNA of the CDR3: TGCGCCAGCAGCTTGTACCACGGGGGGGCAGATACGCAGTATTTT. Translating it yields CASSLYHGGADTQYF. Using reference TRBV5-1 and TRBJ2-3 for the parts outside the CDR3, the full variable domain is KAGVTQTPRYLIKTRGQQVTLSCSPISGHRSVSWYQQTPGQGLQFLFEYFSETQRNKGNFPGRFSGRQFSNSRSEMNVSTLELGDSALYLCASSLYHGGADTQYFGPGTRLTVL.

The chain uses TRBV18 and TRBJ1-1; weak D call: TRBD1 (6 bases). This CDR3 contains 16 residues. Trimming cost V 4 bases and J 0 bases, with 15 bases left between them. Germline assignment: CDR1 KGHSH and CDR2 LQKENI. For the CDR3, the DNA is TGTGCCAGCTCACAAAACTCAGGACAGTTGAACACTGAAGCTTTCTTT. It codes for CASSQNSGQLNTEAFF.

This rearrangement joins TRBV14 to TRBJ2-4; D not resolved. Germline V gene data show CDR1 as SGHDN and CDR2 as FVKESK. This CDR3 is 11 amino acids long. V gave up 0 bases and J gave up 6 bases, with 0 bases separating them. CDR3: CASSQENIQYF. CDR3 coding DNA: TGTGCCAGCAGCCAAGAAAACATTCAGTACTTC.

V gene TRBV6-1 combines with J gene TRBJ1-2; TRBD1 matches 8 bases. The junction had 3 bases not matched to a gene; V was cut back by 3 bases and J by 6 bases. CDR1 MNHNS and CDR2 SASEGT come from the germline V gene. The CDR3 totals 13 residues. CDR3 coding DNA: TGTGCCAGCAGTGACAGGGGGCAGGATGGCTACACCTTC. It is translated as CASSDRGQDGYTF.

The chain has TRBV14 and TRBJ2-5; unclear D gene. The CDR3 is made up of 14 amino acids. Germline V gene sequence: CDR1 SGHDN, CDR2 FVKESK. The germline V and J ends were trimmed by 2 bases and 4 bases, with 11 bases remaining between them. CDR3 DNA: TGTGCCAGCAGCCAATCCTGGGTAGGAGAGACCCAGTACTTC. Protein product: CASSQSWVGETQYF. Full variable domain (missing parts from reference TRBV14 and TRBJ2-5): EAGVTQFPSHSVIEKGQTVTLRCDPISGHDNLYWYRRVMGKEIKFLLHFVKESKQDESGMPNNRFLAERTGGTYSTLKVQPAELEDSGVYFCASSQSWVGETQYFGPGTRLLVL.

The chain has TRBV5-4 and TRBJ1-2, with TRBD1 matching over 7 bases. The J segment lost 11 bases and the V segment lost 3 bases, leaving 10 bases of the junction unmatched. The CDR3 contains 13 residues. Germline V lookup: CDR1 SGHNT, CDR2 YYREEE (reference sequence). DNA for the CDR3: TGTGCCAGCAGCTCCCGACAGGGACCCGGGTACACCTTC. This codes for CASSSRQGPGYTF. Full variable domain (outside the CDR3, taken from reference TRBV5-4 and TRBJ1-2): ETGVTQSPTHLIKTRGQQVTLRCSSQSGHNTVSWYQQALGQGPQFIFQYYREEENGRGNFPPRFSGLQFPNYSSELNVNALELDDSALYLCASSSRQGPGYTFGSGTRLTVV.

CDR3 sequence: CASSPESNEKLFF. The CDR3 DNA is TGCGCCAGCAGCCCTGAATCCAATGAAAAACTGTTTTTT. The chain recombines TRBV5-1 with TRBJ1-4; D not resolved. V gave up 4 bases and J gave up 5 bases, with 9 bases separating them. The CDR3 extends over 13 amino acids. Germline CDR1 is SGHRS and CDR2 is YFSETQ.